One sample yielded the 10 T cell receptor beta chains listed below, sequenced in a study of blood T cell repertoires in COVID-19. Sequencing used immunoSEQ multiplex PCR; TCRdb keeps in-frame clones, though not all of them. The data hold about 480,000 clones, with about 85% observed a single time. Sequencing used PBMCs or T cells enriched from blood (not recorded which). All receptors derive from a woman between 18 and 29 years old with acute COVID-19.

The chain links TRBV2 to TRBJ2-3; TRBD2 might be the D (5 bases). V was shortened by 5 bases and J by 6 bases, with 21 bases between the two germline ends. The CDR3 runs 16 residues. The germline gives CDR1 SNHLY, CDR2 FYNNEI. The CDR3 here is CASSRIGNPRVDTQYF. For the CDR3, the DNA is TGTGCCAGCAGTCGCATCGGGAACCCCCGGGTCGATACGCAGTATTTT.

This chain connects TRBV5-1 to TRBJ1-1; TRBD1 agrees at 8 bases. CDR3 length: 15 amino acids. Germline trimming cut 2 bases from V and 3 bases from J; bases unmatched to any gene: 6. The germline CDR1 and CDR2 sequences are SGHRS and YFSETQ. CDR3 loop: CASSFRGLEDTEAFF. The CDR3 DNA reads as TGCGCCAGCAGCTTCAGGGGGCTAGAGGACACTGAAGCTTTCTTT.

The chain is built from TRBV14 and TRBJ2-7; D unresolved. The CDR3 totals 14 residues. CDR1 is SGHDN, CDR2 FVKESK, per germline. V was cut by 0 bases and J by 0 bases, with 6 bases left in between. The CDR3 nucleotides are TGTGCCAGCAGCCAAGATCCGGGCTCCTACGAGCAGTACTTC. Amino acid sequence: CASSQDPGSYEQYF.

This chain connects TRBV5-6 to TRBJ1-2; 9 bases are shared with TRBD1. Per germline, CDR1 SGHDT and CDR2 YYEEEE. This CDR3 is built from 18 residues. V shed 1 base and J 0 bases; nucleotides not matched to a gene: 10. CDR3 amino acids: CASSLRQGGFRANYGYTF. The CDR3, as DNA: TGTGCCAGCAGCTTGAGACAGGGGGGATTTCGGGCTAACTATGGCTACACCTTC.

The CDR3 coding sequence is TGTGCCATCAGTGCCCGGGAAAACACTGAAGCTTTCTTT. Translation: CAISARENTEAFF. This chain connects TRBV10-3 to TRBJ1-1; D is uncertain. The CDR3 has 13 residues. Germline CDR1 and CDR2: ENHRY and SYGVKD. V was clipped by 4 bases and J by 2 bases, with 8 bases between them.

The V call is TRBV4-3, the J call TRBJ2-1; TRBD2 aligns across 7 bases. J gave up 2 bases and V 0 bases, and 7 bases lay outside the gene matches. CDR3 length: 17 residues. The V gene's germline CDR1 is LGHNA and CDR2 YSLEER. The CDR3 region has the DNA TGCGCCAGCAGCCAAGATGTGGCCGGGACTACCTACAATGAGCAGTTCTTC. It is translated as CASSQDVAGTTYNEQFF.

The CDR3 protein is CASSNSLAGVGSYNEQFF. The CDR3 nucleotides read TGTGCCAGCAGTAACTCACTAGCGGGAGTGGGATCCTACAATGAGCAGTTCTTC. This chain joins TRBV28 and TRBJ2-1; 11 nucleotides align to TRBD2. The V and J ends lost 5 bases and 1 base, in that order; junction bases with no gene match: 10. The CDR3 consists of 18 residues. From germline, CDR1 is MDHEN and CDR2 SYDVKM.

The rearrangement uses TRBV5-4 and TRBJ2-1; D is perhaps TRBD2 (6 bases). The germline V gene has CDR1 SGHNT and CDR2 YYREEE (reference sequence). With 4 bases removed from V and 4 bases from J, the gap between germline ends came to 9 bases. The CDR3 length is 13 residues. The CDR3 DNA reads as TGTGCCAGCAGCAGGAGGGTGTACAATGAGCAGTTCTTC. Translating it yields CASSRRVYNEQFF.

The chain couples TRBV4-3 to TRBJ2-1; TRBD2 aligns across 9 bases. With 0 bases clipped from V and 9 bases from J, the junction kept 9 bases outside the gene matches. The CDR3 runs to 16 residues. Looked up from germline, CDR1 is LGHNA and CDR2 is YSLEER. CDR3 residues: CASSQDLQREDSEQFF. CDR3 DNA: TGCGCCAGCAGCCAAGATCTCCAGCGGGAGGACAGTGAGCAGTTCTTC.

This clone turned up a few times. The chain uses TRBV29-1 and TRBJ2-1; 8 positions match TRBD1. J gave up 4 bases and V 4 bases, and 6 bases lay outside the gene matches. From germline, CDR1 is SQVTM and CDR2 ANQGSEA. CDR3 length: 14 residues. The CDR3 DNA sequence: TGCAGCGTTGGGGGGGACAGGTTATACAATGAGCAGTTCTTC. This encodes CSVGGDRLYNEQFF.